The 25 T cell receptor beta chains below were found in one sample sequenced in a study of OX40 agonist ivuxolimab in advanced cancers. The library relied on the immunoSEQ multiplex PCR assay. The table comes from immuneACCESS by way of TCRdb, which keeps in-frame sequences with V and J called. Part of the clones is missing from these tables; in studies checked, under half for an unresolved V gene and the rest for unknown reasons. The sample table shows tens of thousands of clones, and about 86% are seen once. The ten most abundant clones make up roughly an eighth of the sample. Sequences were derived from CD4+ or CD8+ T cells sorted from blood, sampled in a trial of the OX40 agonist ivuxolimab. Receptors were obtained from an adult with an advanced solid tumor such as melanoma, head and neck, liver or kidney cancer.

The V and J genes are TRBV7-9 and TRBJ1-5, with D unresolved. The CDR3 is 16 amino acids. Germline CDR1 reads SEHNR; CDR2 reads FQNEAQ (reference sequence). V was pared by 5 bases and J by 9 bases, with 23 bases between. CDR3 sequence: CASSRKQPGGRRPQHF. The CDR3 bases are TGTGCCAGCAGCCGAAAACAACCGGGAGGGAGGCGGCCCCAGCATTTT.

The V call is TRBV6-4, the J call TRBJ2-6; the D gene is possibly TRBD2 (5 bases). The CDR3 runs 15 residues. In germline, CDR1 is MRHNA, CDR2 SNTAGT. V was clipped by 4 bases and J by 2 bases, with 9 bases between them. CDR3 in DNA: TGTGCCAGCAGTGGGGGAGAGCCTGGGGCCAACGTCCTGACTTTC. Protein sequence: CASSGGEPGANVLTF.

V gene TRBV29-1 combines with J gene TRBJ1-1; D possibly corresponds to TRBD1 (5 bases). The CDR3 covers 15 residues. V lost 0 bases, J lost 0 bases, and 11 bases lay in between. Germline assignment: CDR1 SQVTM and CDR2 ANQGSEA. In DNA form, the CDR3 reads TGCAGCGTTGAAGACAGGGCTGTTTTGAACACTGAAGCTTTCTTT. Translating it yields CSVEDRAVLNTEAFF.

This clone was seen only once. The chain links TRBV10-3 to TRBJ1-1; possibly TRBD1 for D (5 bases). This CDR3 is 15 amino acids long. Trimming stripped 0 bases from V and 1 base from J, with 9 bases between. Germline V gene sequence: CDR1 ENHRY, CDR2 SYGVKD. CDR3 loop: CAISESGRPNTEAFF. The CDR3 DNA follows: TGTGCCATCAGTGAGTCGGGACGGCCGAACACTGAAGCTTTCTTT.

The rearrangement links TRBV18 to TRBJ2-1, with D perhaps TRBD1 (6 bases). Germline V gene lookup returns CDR1 KGHSH and CDR2 LQKENI. The CDR3 length is 15 residues. Trimming removed 8 bases at V and 1 base at J, with 15 bases between. DNA for the CDR3: TGTGCCAGCACCCTGGACAGTCAGTCCTACAATGAGCAGTTCTTC. As protein: CASTLDSQSYNEQFF.

The chain employs TRBV7-2 and TRBJ1-2, with no clear D. V lost 0 bases and J 4 bases, leaving 9 bases between the germline ends. CDR1 is SGHTA, CDR2 FQGNSA, per germline. The CDR3 length is 14 residues. The CDR3 DNA sequence: TGTGCCAGCAGCTTAGCGGCCCGCCGCTATGGCTACACCTTC. Its protein product is CASSLAARRYGYTF.

Remarks on this clone: The sample carries other DNA sequences with the same CDR3. The CDR3 is CAIRNTDTQYF. The CDR3 coding sequence is TGTGCCATCAGAAACACAGATACGCAGTATTTT. The V gene is TRBV10-3, the J gene TRBJ2-3, with D unclear. The CDR3 runs to 11 residues. V dropped 6 bases and J dropped 2 bases, with 3 bases sitting between them. CDR1 ENHRY and CDR2 SYGVKD come from the germline V gene.

The chain employs TRBV7-2 and TRBJ2-3; TRBD2 agrees at 10 bases. V shed 5 bases and J 2 bases; nucleotides not matched to a gene: 16. This CDR3 has 19 residues. Germline V CDR1 and CDR2: SGHTA, FQGNSA. The CDR3 spells CASSPVGVAGGLSTDTQYF. CDR3 nucleotides: TGTGCCAGCAGCCCTGTCGGAGTAGCGGGAGGACTTTCCACAGATACGCAGTATTTT.

The chain carries TRBV19 and TRBJ1-5, with D uncertain. The length of the CDR3 is 14 residues. V lost 3 bases to trimming and J lost 0 bases, with 6 bases between them. The germline CDR1 and CDR2 sequences are LNHDA and SQIVND (reference sequence). The CDR3 coding sequence is TGTGCCAGTAGTATCATTAGTAGCAATCAGCCCCAGCATTTT. Its translation is CASSIISSNQPQHF.

The chain combines TRBV2 with TRBJ2-2; D is unclear. Looked up from germline, CDR1 is SNHLY and CDR2 is FYNNEI. This CDR3 is 14 amino acids long. Trimming took off 7 bases at V and 0 bases at J, with 9 bases between the two ends. DNA for the CDR3: TGTGCCAGCAAGGTGGCGGCGAACACCGGGGAGCTGTTTTTT. Translating it yields CASKVAANTGELFF. Drawing the rest from reference TRBV2 and TRBJ2-2, the complete variable domain is EPEVTQTPSHQVTQMGQEVILRCVPISNHLYFYWYRQILGQKVEFLVSFYNNEISEKSEIFDDQFSVERPDGSNFTLKIRSTKLEDSAMYFCASKVAANTGELFFGEGSRLTVL.

This clone was seen a few times. The chain combines TRBV7-3 with TRBJ2-2, with 9 bases lining up with TRBD1. This CDR3 contains 14 residues. Trimming took 3 bases from V and 7 from J; bases not matched to a gene: 3. The germline gives CDR1 SGHTA, CDR2 FQGTGA. CDR3 nucleotide sequence: TGTGCCAGCAGCTTGGGACAGGGTCACGGGGAGCTGTTTTTT. Its protein is CASSLGQGHGELFF.

The V call is TRBV30, the J call TRBJ2-7, with a weak D call TRBD2 (5 bases). V shed 1 base and J shed 2 bases, with 9 bases lying between them. There are 13 residues in the CDR3. Germline lookup yields CDR1 GTSNPN and CDR2 SVGIG (reference sequence). The CDR3 protein is CAWSESGTYEQYF. The DNA of the CDR3 is TGTGCCTGGAGTGAGTCGGGGACCTACGAGCAGTACTTC.

The chain employs TRBV4-1 and TRBJ1-5; possibly TRBD1 for D (5 bases). This CDR3 spans 16 amino acids. V lost 0 bases and J lost 4, with 13 bases in between. CDR1 and CDR2 (germline): MGHRA, YSYEKL. This CDR3 is CASSQDPGTWNQPQHF. For the CDR3, the DNA is TGCGCCAGCAGCCAAGATCCCGGGACCTGGAATCAGCCCCAGCATTTT.

The CDR3 nucleotides are TGTGCCAGCAGCCCCGGGGGCTACGAGCAGTACTTC. Amino acids: CASSPGGYEQYF. The V and J genes are TRBV6-6 and TRBJ2-7, with D perhaps matching TRBD2 (6 bases). Looked up from germline, CDR1 is MNHNY and CDR2 is SVGAGI (reference sequence). CDR3 length: 12 amino acids. V was cut by 6 bases and J by 3 bases, with 9 bases left in between.

The rearrangement uses TRBV28 and TRBJ2-5; 7 bases are a match to TRBD2. V gave up 10 bases and J gave up 7 bases; unmatched junction bases: 12. The CDR3 sequence is 13 residues long. In germline, CDR1 is MDHEN, CDR2 SYDVKM. CDR3 in DNA: TGTGCCACCGAAACGAGCGGGGCGGTGACCCAGTACTTC. It codes for CATETSGAVTQYF.

In its sample, this clone was seen a few times. This chain uses TRBV2 with TRBJ2-4; tentatively, D is TRBD2 (6 bases). CDR3 length: 15 amino acids. Germline assignment: CDR1 SNHLY and CDR2 FYNNEI. V was cut by 7 bases and J by 0 bases, with 13 bases left in between. The CDR3 sequence: CASTPGVLAKNIQYF. CDR3 nucleotides: TGTGCCAGCACCCCGGGGGTGCTAGCCAAAAACATTCAGTACTTC.

This clone was recorded only once. This sequence joins TRBV7-9 and TRBJ2-4; D remains ambiguous. The CDR3 has 13 amino acids. The V end was cut by 4 bases, the J end by 8 bases, with 12 bases between. Germline CDR1 reads SEHNR; CDR2 reads FQNEAQ (reference sequence). CDR3: CASSSWGWDIQYF. CDR3 coding DNA: TGTGCCAGCAGCTCATGGGGTTGGGACATTCAGTACTTC.

V gene TRBV10-3 combines with J gene TRBJ2-5, with D possibly being TRBD2 (5 bases). The CDR3 is 15 residues long. V lost 4 bases, J lost 5 bases, and 17 bases lay in between. Germline V gene sequence: CDR1 ENHRY, CDR2 SYGVKD. CDR3: CAISAGLGVRETQYF. In DNA, the CDR3 is TGTGCCATCAGTGCAGGCTTGGGAGTCCGGGAGACCCAGTACTTC.

V gene TRBV14 combines with J gene TRBJ1-1; the D gene is possibly TRBD1 (5 bases). The CDR3 is made up of 15 amino acids. In germline, CDR1 is SGHDN, CDR2 FVKESK. Deletions cut 0 bases from V and 1 base from J, with 9 bases between. CDR3 region: CASSQDLGGNTEAFF. The CDR3 DNA is TGTGCCAGCAGCCAAGATCTCGGGGGGAACACTGAAGCTTTCTTT.

This rearrangement joins TRBV10-2 to TRBJ2-2, with 7 bases that match TRBD2. The length of the CDR3 is 15 residues. Losses at the gene ends were 7 bases for V and 8 bases for J; bases not matched to a gene: 13. The V gene's germline CDR1 is WSHSY and CDR2 SAAADI. DNA of the CDR3: TGCGCCAGCAAATTGAGCGGGATGACTCCGGGGGAGCTGTTTTTT. Its translation is CASKLSGMTPGELFF.

This chain connects TRBV7-9 to TRBJ2-6; perhaps TRBD1 as D (6 bases). The CDR3 loop spans 13 amino acids. CDR1 SEHNR and CDR2 FQNEAQ come from the germline V gene (reference sequence). Deletions cut 10 bases from V and 2 bases from J, with 9 bases between. CDR3 sequence: CATQGTGANVLTF. CDR3 nucleotides: TGTGCCACTCAGGGGACTGGGGCCAACGTCCTGACTTTC.

V gene TRBV10-3 combines with J gene TRBJ1-1, with D possibly TRBD1 on 5 matching bases. CDR3 length: 15 residues. The V gene lost 6 bases and the J gene lost 4 bases, with 18 bases spanning the gap. Germline V gives CDR1 ENHRY, CDR2 SYGVKD. Written as DNA, the CDR3 is TGTGCCATCAGATGGGGAACAGGCGCTCTCACTGAAGCTTTCTTT. It yields the protein CAIRWGTGALTEAFF.

This rearrangement joins TRBV28 to TRBJ2-1; 7 bases are shared with TRBD1. Germline CDR1 is MDHEN and CDR2 is SYDVKM. CDR3 length: 17 amino acids. The V and J ends lost 2 bases and 0 bases, in that order; junction bases with no gene match: 7. The CDR3, as DNA: TGTGCCAGCAGTTTAGGGTCGACAGGGCTCTCCTACAATGAGCAGTTCTTC. Protein: CASSLGSTGLSYNEQFF.

This chain connects TRBV19 to TRBJ1-4; no firm D call. V was shortened by 3 bases and J by 7 bases, with 12 bases between the two germline ends. The CDR3 contains 14 residues. Germline V gene sequence: CDR1 LNHDA, CDR2 SQIVND (reference sequence). The CDR3 here is CASSIGGFPEKLFF. The CDR3 nucleotides read TGTGCCAGTAGTATTGGAGGGTTCCCTGAAAAACTGTTTTTT.

The chain has TRBV19 and TRBJ2-5; TRBD1 agrees at 7 bases. The CDR3 loop spans 16 amino acids. CDR1 is LNHDA and CDR2 is SQIVND in the germline V gene (reference sequence). Losses at the gene ends were 4 bases for V and 0 bases for J; bases not matched to a gene: 8. The CDR3 DNA reads as TGTGCCAGTAGTAGGTCCGGGACAGCCAACCAAGAGACCCAGTACTTC. It is translated as CASSRSGTANQETQYF. The whole variable domain, filled in from reference TRBV19 and TRBJ2-5, reads DGGITQSPKYLFRKEGQNVTLSCEQNLNHDAMYWYRQDPGQGLRLIYYSQIVNDFQKGDIAEGYSVSREKKESFPLTVTSAQKNPTAFYLCASSRSGTANQETQYFGPGTRLLVL.